One and the same sample provided the 31 T cell receptor beta chains below, sequenced in a study of blood T cell repertoires in COVID-19. TCRdb keeps only in-frame clones here, not all; method: immunoSEQ multiplex PCR. The sample lists roughly 140,000 clones, around nine tenths seen once, with about 10% in the top ten. The sample comprised peripheral blood. The receptor source for this set is a man between 45 and 60 years old with active or convalescent COVID-19.

The chain is built from TRBV19 and TRBJ2-7, with 8 bases identical to TRBD2. Germline V gene data show CDR1 as LNHDA and CDR2 as SQIVND (reference sequence). This CDR3 spans 15 amino acids. With 3 bases clipped from V and 3 bases from J, the junction kept 7 bases outside the gene matches. Here the CDR3 reads CASSILPGGGYEQYF. CDR3 bases: TGTGCCAGTAGTATTTTGCCGGGAGGGGGCTACGAGCAGTACTTC.

The chain couples TRBV6-5 to TRBJ1-1, with no clear D. V lost 0 bases and J 7 bases, leaving 9 bases between the germline ends. The germline V gene has CDR1 MNHEY and CDR2 SVGAGI. This CDR3 is built from 13 residues. The CDR3 spells CASSYSTQDEAFF. In nucleotides, the CDR3 is TGTGCCAGCAGTTACTCAACTCAAGATGAAGCTTTCTTT.

The CDR3 here is CASSMGDRETGELFF. In DNA form, the CDR3 reads TGTGCCAGCAGTATGGGGGACAGGGAGACCGGGGAGCTGTTTTTT. The chain recombines TRBV27 with TRBJ2-2, with 9 bases aligning to TRBD1. Per the germline V gene, CDR1 is MNHEY and CDR2 is SMNVEV (reference sequence). V was clipped by 5 bases and J by 5 bases; unmatched bases: 6. This CDR3 contains 15 residues.

This rearrangement joins TRBV4-3 to TRBJ1-6; D unresolved. Germline CDR1 is LGHNA and CDR2 is YSLEER. V lost 0 bases to trimming and J lost 6 bases, with 9 bases between them. The CDR3 is 15 residues long. This chain's CDR3 is CASSQDTGINSPLHF. The CDR3 coding sequence is TGCGCCAGCAGCCAAGATACCGGGATTAATTCACCCCTCCACTTT.

This chain joins TRBV5-1 and TRBJ1-6; 7 nucleotides line up with TRBD1. This CDR3 comprises 17 residues. The germline V gene has CDR1 SGHRS and CDR2 YFSETQ. Trimming at V came to 0 bases and at J to 5 bases, leaving 8 bases not matched to a gene. CDR3 sequence reads: CASSLVPQGVNNSPLHF. CDR3 bases: TGCGCCAGCAGCTTGGTCCCTCAGGGGGTAAATAATTCACCCCTCCACTTT.

The chain carries TRBV25-1 and TRBJ1-3; D remains unclear. The V gene lost 4 bases and the J gene lost 0 bases, with 4 bases spanning the gap. The CDR3 totals 13 residues. Germline assignment: CDR1 MGHDK and CDR2 SYGVNS. The CDR3 reads CASSVDSGNTIYF. CDR3 bases: TGTGCCAGCAGTGTAGACTCTGGAAACACCATATATTTT.

This clone occurred once. The same CDR3 also results from other DNA sequences found in this sample. The chain uses TRBV18 and TRBJ2-1; 9 positions agree with TRBD1. V shed 3 bases and J 7 bases; nucleotides not matched to a gene: 4. The CDR3 spans 14 residues. The germline gives CDR1 KGHSH, CDR2 LQKENI. CDR3 in DNA: TGTGCCAGCTCACCCGGGACAGGGCATAATGAGCAGTTCTTC. This gives the protein CASSPGTGHNEQFF.

The table lists this clone with a few counts. This chain connects TRBV30 to TRBJ1-2; 11 bases match TRBD1. The junction had 3 bases not matched to a gene; V was cut back by 5 bases and J by 4 bases. The CDR3 has 13 residues. Germline CDR1 is GTSNPN and CDR2 is SVGIG (reference sequence). This CDR3 is CAWGTGGTYGYTF. The DNA of the CDR3 is TGTGCCTGGGGGACAGGGGGGACCTATGGCTACACCTTC.

The chain combines TRBV7-2 with TRBJ2-7; 12 bases are shared with TRBD2. With 1 base clipped from V and 1 base from J, the junction kept 8 bases outside the gene matches. CDR3 size: 18 residues. CDR1 and CDR2 from the germline V gene are SGHTA and FQGNSA. The CDR3: CASSLVLAGGRFSYEQYF. Here the CDR3 DNA reads TGTGCCAGCAGCTTAGTCCTAGCGGGAGGGCGCTTTTCCTACGAGCAGTACTTC. Combining the CDR3 with reference TRBV7-2 and TRBJ2-7 gives the whole variable domain GAGVSQSPSNKVTEKGKDVELRCDPISGHTALYWYRQSLGQGLEFLIYFQGNSAPDKSGLPSDRFSAERTGGSVSTLTIQRTQQEDSAVYLCASSLVLAGGRFSYEQYFGPGTRLTVT.

The chain employs TRBV5-1 and TRBJ1-5; D is undetermined. The germline V gene encodes CDR1 SGHRS and CDR2 YFSETQ. The CDR3 has 13 amino acids. Trimming removed 1 base at V and 7 bases at J, with 9 bases between. The CDR3 bases are TGCGCCAGCAGCTTGTGGGCTGGACAGCCCCAGCATTTT. It encodes CASSLWAGQPQHF.

This clone occurred a few times. This chain joins TRBV5-1 and TRBJ1-3; TRBD1 aligns across 7 bases. Losses at the gene ends were 2 bases for V and 4 bases for J; bases not matched to a gene: 6. Germline CDR1 and CDR2: SGHRS and YFSETQ. The CDR3 consists of 15 residues. For the CDR3, the DNA is TGCGCCAGCAGCTTCACAGGGGTCGGCGGAAACACCATATATTTT. The encoded protein is CASSFTGVGGNTIYF.

The rearrangement uses TRBV27 and TRBJ1-1; TRBD1 aligns across 7 bases. V was pared by 1 base and J by 2 bases, with 7 bases of the junction left unmatched. The length of the CDR3 is 16 residues. Germline V gene lookup returns CDR1 MNHEY and CDR2 SMNVEV (reference sequence). CDR3 DNA: TGTGCCAGCAGTTTATACCCTAACAGGGGAAACACTGAAGCTTTCTTT. It encodes CASSLYPNRGNTEAFF.

The chain uses TRBV9 and TRBJ2-1; no clear D. The CDR3 runs 16 residues. The ends were cut back, 1 base at V and 3 bases at J, with 14 bases in the middle. Per germline, CDR1 SGDLS and CDR2 YYNGEE. The CDR3 sequence: CASSVSGSAFYNEQFF. As DNA, the CDR3 is TGTGCCAGCAGCGTATCAGGTTCGGCATTCTACAATGAGCAGTTCTTC.

The CDR3 sequence: CASSLRLAGFTDTQYF. Written as DNA, the CDR3 is TGTGCCAGCAGCTTGCGACTAGCGGGATTCACAGATACGCAGTATTTT. This chain links TRBV5-6 with TRBJ2-3, with 11 bases lining up with TRBD2. The CDR3 runs 16 residues. V was clipped by 1 base and J by 2 bases; unmatched bases: 3. The germline V gene has CDR1 SGHDT and CDR2 YYEEEE.

The chain joins TRBV11-2 to TRBJ2-7, with 9 positions matching TRBD1. The CDR3 runs to 15 residues. The germline CDR1 and CDR2 sequences are SGHAT and FQNNGV. V lost 2 bases and J lost 4; bases outside the gene matches: 6. The DNA of the CDR3 is TGTGCCAGCAGCTTATCGGGACAGGGTCGGTACGAGCAGTACTTC. Translating gives CASSLSGQGRYEQYF.

V gene TRBV5-1 combines with J gene TRBJ2-2; TRBD2 matches 9 bases. The CDR3 is 16 amino acids. Germline V gives CDR1 SGHRS, CDR2 YFSETQ. The V and J ends lost 4 bases and 1 base, in that order; junction bases with no gene match: 5. CDR3 DNA sequence: TGCGCCAGCAGCCCGCCTAGCGGGATGAACACCGGGGAGCTGTTTTTT. Its translation is CASSPPSGMNTGELFF.

The chain joins TRBV18 to TRBJ2-5, with 15 bases identical to TRBD2. The CDR3 has 14 amino acids. The germline V gene encodes CDR1 KGHSH and CDR2 LQKENI. The junction had 0 bases not matched to a gene; V was cut back by 5 bases and J by 5 bases. CDR3 DNA sequence: TGTGCCAGCTCAGGACTAGCGGGAGGGGAGACCCAGTACTTC. Amino acid sequence: CASSGLAGGETQYF.

This clone came up a few times. The chain combines TRBV7-6 with TRBJ2-7, with D perhaps matching TRBD1 (6 bases). Germline CDR1 reads SGHVS; CDR2 reads FNYEAQ. The CDR3 totals 13 residues. V lost 0 bases to trimming and J lost 7 bases, with 10 bases between them. The CDR3 DNA follows: TGTGCCAGCAGCTTAGCGCTAGGGGGAGAGCAGTACTTC. It yields the protein CASSLALGGEQYF.

This chain connects TRBV14 to TRBJ1-5; a weak D match, TRBD1 (5 bases). The length of the CDR3 is 12 residues. From germline, CDR1 is SGHDN and CDR2 FVKESK. CDR3 amino acids: CTTQGGNQPQHF. CDR3 coding DNA: TGTACCACTCAGGGCGGAAATCAGCCCCAGCATTTT.

This clone appeared once. The chain has TRBV21-1 and TRBJ1-5. TRBV21-1 has pseudogene status. The CDR3 extends over 12 amino acids. In DNA form, the CDR3 reads TGTGCCAGCAGCATTCCGTCGCGGCCCCAGCATTTT. It codes for CASSIPSRPQHF.

This chain connects TRBV28 to TRBJ1-1; possibly TRBD1 for D (6 bases). V gave up 5 bases and J gave up 11 bases, with 15 bases separating them. CDR1 is MDHEN and CDR2 is SYDVKM in the germline V gene. The CDR3 loop spans 12 amino acids. The CDR3 here is CASSQFVGAAFF. As DNA, the CDR3 is TGTGCCAGCAGTCAATTCGTGGGGGCGGCTTTCTTT.

The CDR3 DNA follows: TGTGCCAGCAGTAACGGACTAGCGGGGGAGGTGTTTTCGGGATACAATGAGCAGTTCTTC. This sequence encodes CASSNGLAGEVFSGYNEQFF. The V gene is TRBV6-2 or TRBV6-3, the J gene TRBJ2-1, with TRBD2 matching 13 bases. Trimming cost V 5 bases and J 4 bases; bases outside gene matches: 17. The CDR3 is 20 residues long. Per the germline V gene, CDR1 is MNHEY and CDR2 is SVGEGT.

A few counts support this clone. The chain has TRBV3-1 (or the pseudogene TRBV3-2) and TRBJ1-1; no firm D call. This CDR3 has 15 residues. V lost 0 bases to trimming and J lost 1 base, with 9 bases between them. Germline V gene lookup returns CDR1 LGHDT and CDR2 YNNKEL (reference sequence). CDR3 DNA sequence: TGTGCCAGCAGCCAAGAGCGGGTCCAGAACACTGAAGCTTTCTTT. This translates into CASSQERVQNTEAFF.

This chain uses TRBV4-1 with TRBJ1-5; possibly TRBD1 for D (6 bases). The CDR3 has 13 amino acids. The V end was cut by 2 bases, the J end by 9 bases, with 11 bases between. The germline CDR1 and CDR2 sequences are MGHRA and YSYEKL. The CDR3 protein is CASSQILGGPQHF. In DNA, the CDR3 is TGCGCCAGCAGCCAAATTCTAGGGGGGCCCCAGCATTTT.

The rearrangement joins TRBV7-9 to TRBJ2-7; the D gene is possibly TRBD2 (6 bases). Per germline, CDR1 SEHNR and CDR2 FQNEAQ (reference sequence). This CDR3 spans 14 amino acids. V lost 0 bases and J 2 bases, leaving 8 bases between the germline ends. The CDR3 sequence: CASSLAGGAYEQYF. CDR3 bases: TGTGCCAGCAGCTTAGCAGGCGGGGCCTACGAGCAGTACTTC.

The rearrangement uses TRBV19 and TRBJ2-5; 7 bases map to TRBD2. Unmatched junction bases numbered 2, after V lost 5 bases and J lost 2 bases. The CDR3 is 13 residues long. Looked up from germline, CDR1 is LNHDA and CDR2 is SQIVND (reference sequence). The CDR3 spells CASSDSGQETQYF. The CDR3, as DNA: TGTGCCAGTAGTGATAGCGGGCAAGAGACCCAGTACTTC.

The rearrangement links TRBV4-1 to TRBJ2-7, with a weak D call TRBD1 (5 bases). The germline gives CDR1 MGHRA, CDR2 YSYEKL. V was trimmed by 0 bases and J by 5 bases, leaving 14 bases between them. This CDR3 is built from 15 residues. This CDR3 is CASSQDPARVNEQYF. The CDR3 DNA sequence: TGCGCCAGCAGCCAAGATCCTGCCAGGGTCAACGAGCAGTACTTC.

As to this clone: Mismatch with germline at one junction end may stem from a read error. This chain joins TRBV28 and TRBJ1-6; D possibly corresponds to TRBD1 (5 bases). This CDR3 has 16 amino acids. Per germline, CDR1 MDHEN and CDR2 SYDVKM. DNA for the CDR3: TGTGCCAGCAGTCCGGACACCTTTTCCTTTAATTCACCCCTCCACTTT. The encoded protein is CASSPDTFSFNSPLHF.

The chain links TRBV10-2 to TRBJ1-2, with 10 nucleotides matching TRBD1. J gave up 8 bases and V 2 bases, and 2 bases lay outside the gene matches. Germline-derived CDR1 and CDR2 are WSHSY and SAAADI. The CDR3 runs to 13 residues. As DNA, the CDR3 is TGCGCCAGCAGTGAGAGGGACAGGGGAGGCTACACCTTC. Translation: CASSERDRGGYTF.

V is TRBV12-5 and J is TRBJ2-3; D is uncertain. Germline V gene data show CDR1 as LGHNT and CDR2 as FRNRAP. The CDR3 runs 12 residues. Deletions cut 3 bases from V and 5 bases from J, with 6 bases between. This CDR3 reads CASGFEVDTQYF. The CDR3 DNA follows: TGTGCTAGTGGTTTCGAGGTAGATACGCAGTATTTT. The entire variable domain, with the rest obtained from reference TRBV12-5 and TRBJ2-3, is as follows: DARVTQTPRHKVTEMGQEVTMRCQPILGHNTVFWYRQTMMQGLELLAYFRNRAPLDDSGMPKDRFSAEMPDATLATLKIQPSEPRDSAVYFCASGFEVDTQYFGPGTRLTVL.

This chain links TRBV6-5 with TRBJ2-1; 8 bases match TRBD2. Germline CDR1 reads MNHEY; CDR2 reads SVGAGI. The CDR3 contains 14 residues. V gave up 6 bases and J gave up 10 bases; unmatched junction bases: 11. CDR3 amino acids: CASRPSGPLGEQFF. The CDR3 bases are TGTGCCAGCAGACCTAGCGGGCCCCTCGGCGAGCAGTTCTTC.